This entry lists 3 T cell receptor beta chains sequenced from one sample in a study of PD-L1 blockade in urothelial cancer. Produced via immunoSEQ multiplex PCR; TCRdb's table is partial and in-frame only. The sample carries about 76,000 clones, 80% to 95% recorded once. Specified time point: peripheral blood 6 weeks after treatment start. The specimen was PBMCs, collected around atezolizumab (anti-PD-L1) treatment. Receptor source: an elderly woman with urothelial cancer.

The V call is TRBV7-2, the J call TRBJ2-1, with 11 bases fitting TRBD2. Germline V lookup: CDR1 SGHTA, CDR2 FQGNSA. V trimming: 2 bases; J trimming: 7 bases; junction bases outside the gene matches: 13. The CDR3 is 18 amino acids. The CDR3 DNA is TGTGCCAGCAGCTTAAGTCTCCTAGCGGGGGGAAGGGGAAATGAGCAGTTCTTC. As protein: CASSLSLLAGGRGNEQFF.

The chain carries TRBV7-3 and TRBJ2-3, with 12 positions matching TRBD2. There are 15 residues in the CDR3. CDR1 is SGHTA and CDR2 is FQGTGA in the germline V gene. Germline trimming cut 5 bases from V and 3 bases from J; bases unmatched to any gene: 3. The chain's CDR3 is CASSQTSGRTDTQYF. CDR3 sequence (DNA): TGTGCCAGCAGCCAGACTAGCGGGAGAACAGATACGCAGTATTTT.

This rearrangement joins TRBV6-4 to TRBJ1-3; no firm D call. V lost 2 bases and J 0 bases, leaving 8 bases between the germline ends. CDR1 and CDR2 (germline): MRHNA, SNTAGT. The CDR3 extends over 15 amino acids. This CDR3 reads CASSDRIYSGNTIYF. The CDR3 nucleotides read TGTGCCAGCAGTGACCGCATCTACTCTGGAAACACCATATATTTT.